This T cell receptor beta chain was captured by sequencing in a study of control samples from healthy donors and cancer patients (dated by TCRdb to the early 2020s). Libraries were built with the immunoSEQ multiplex PCR assay. This immuneACCESS table, as held by TCRdb, lists in-frame sequences with V and J called but not all clones. Of the missing ones, under half trace to an unresolved V gene in checked studies; the others have no known cause. The sample profile shows approximately 210,000 clones; over 80% of them were found once. Together, the top ten hold roughly 1.9% of the sample. The germline V gene encodes CDR1 MNHNS and CDR2 SASEGT. Including cysteine and phenylalanine, the CDR3 has 13 amino acids. Only CDR3 DNA remains: 39 bases, in frame from the first base. Trimming costs V 0 bases and J 6 bases, and their ends lie 8 bases apart. About this clone itself: Its antigen remains unidentified. No base-level quality is on record; no much larger clone is a single base apart.

The TCR originated in a man younger than 45 in good health. The rearrangement combines TRBV6-1 with TRBJ1-1, with no D gene named confidently. The sequencing sample was made of blood. Here is the DNA: TGTGCCAGCAGTGAAGCGGCCGACGCTGAAGCTTTCTTT. Its translation is CASSEAADAEAFF.